These T cell receptor beta chains were read from a single sample in a study of early T cells in non-severe SARS-CoV-2 infection. One entry per CDR3 protein, called by TCRdb with MiXCR from the 5' RACE reads. The sample holds roughly 69,000 distinct CDR3 sequences, roughly 9.5% seen once. Sequencing was performed on whole blood. These receptors all come from an adult who was a healthcare worker with PCR-confirmed SARS-CoV-2 infection or an uninfected control (not recorded which). CDR3s include the opening cysteine and the closing phenylalanine or tryptophan. Fields, in order: CDR3 protein, CDR3 DNA, V gene, J gene, D gene, clone size. The D gene is left open where the match is weak. Clone size is given for some rows only: seen once, a few or many times, or a class if the clone is expanded.

CDR3aa: CSVDPGTDTQYF
CDR3nt: TGCAGCGTTGACCCAGGCACAGATACGCAGTATTTT
v_gene: TRBV29-1
j_gene: TRBJ2-3
d_gene: NA
abundance: many

CDR3aa: CSGGLADIQYF
CDR3nt: TGCAGCGGTGGACTAGCTGACATTCAGTACTTC
v_gene: TRBV29-1
j_gene: TRBJ2-4
d_gene: TRBD2
abundance: NA

CDR3aa: CASRATGRIRETQYF
CDR3nt: TGTGCCAGCAGGGCGACAGGGAGGATCCGAGAGACCCAGTACTTC
v_gene: TRBV28
j_gene: TRBJ2-5
d_gene: NA
abundance: many

CDR3aa: CASSERLAGTGELFF
CDR3nt: TGTGCCAGCAGTGAAAGGCTAGCGGGGACCGGGGAGCTGTTTTTT
v_gene: TRBV2
j_gene: TRBJ2-2
d_gene: TRBD2
abundance: many

CDR3aa: CASSKEGLEHF
CDR3nt: TGTGCCAGCAGTAAGGAAGGATTGGAGCATTTT
v_gene: TRBV6-5
j_gene: TRBJ1-5
d_gene: NA
abundance: NA

CDR3aa: CASSQGRAHQPQHF
CDR3nt: TGTGCCAGCAGCCAAGGCAGGGCCCATCAGCCCCAGCATTTT
v_gene: TRBV4-2
j_gene: TRBJ1-5
d_gene: NA
abundance: many

CDR3aa: CAISEGGRPLDTQYF
CDR3nt: TGTGCCATCAGTGAGGGTGGGCGGCCGCTCGATACGCAGTATTTT
v_gene: TRBV10-3
j_gene: TRBJ2-3
d_gene: NA
abundance: many

CDR3aa: CASSSPKLAQSNEQFF
CDR3nt: TGTGCCAGCAGCTCCCCTAAACTAGCGCAAAGCAATGAGCAGTTCTTC
v_gene: TRBV5-4
j_gene: TRBJ2-1
d_gene: TRBD2
abundance: NA

CDR3aa: CASSYDRDTEAFF
CDR3nt: TGTGCCAGCAGTTATGACAGGGACACTGAAGCTTTCTTT
v_gene: TRBV6-5
j_gene: TRBJ1-1
d_gene: TRBD1
abundance: few

CDR3aa: CASSLEGPFRGTQYF
CDR3nt: TGTGCCAGCAGCTTAGAGGGACCCTTTCGTGGGACCCAGTACTTC
v_gene: TRBV5-5
j_gene: TRBJ2-5
d_gene: NA
abundance: NA

CDR3aa: CASSRSNEQFF
CDR3nt: TGTGCCAGCAGCCGGAGCAATGAGCAGTTCTTC
v_gene: TRBV9
j_gene: TRBJ2-1
d_gene: NA
abundance: NA

CDR3aa: CASSSIGGGTYNEQFF
CDR3nt: TGTGCCAGCAGCTCGATTGGGGGGGGCACCTACAATGAGCAGTTCTTC
v_gene: TRBV11-3
j_gene: TRBJ2-1
d_gene: NA
abundance: many

CDR3aa: CASSQVGGAAREAFF
CDR3nt: TGTGCCAGCAGCCAGGTTGGGGGAGCCGCCCGAGAAGCTTTCTTT
v_gene: TRBV3-1
j_gene: TRBJ1-1
d_gene: NA
abundance: NA

CDR3aa: CASSLGGYGYTF
CDR3nt: TGTGCCAGCAGCTTAGGTGGCTATGGCTACACCTTC
v_gene: TRBV7-2
j_gene: TRBJ1-2
d_gene: NA
abundance: many

CDR3aa: CASSLRQGAAEQYF
CDR3nt: TGCGCCAGCAGCCTGAGACAGGGGGCGGCCGAGCAGTACTTC
v_gene: TRBV5-1
j_gene: TRBJ2-7
d_gene: TRBD1
abundance: NA

CDR3aa: CASSERGTYNEQFF
CDR3nt: TGTGCCAGCAGCGAGCGGGGAACCTACAATGAGCAGTTCTTC
v_gene: TRBV9
j_gene: TRBJ2-1
d_gene: TRBD2
abundance: NA

CDR3aa: CASSEGRPNTEAFF
CDR3nt: TGTGCCAGCAGTGAGGGTCGGCCGAACACTGAAGCTTTCTTT
v_gene: TRBV2
j_gene: TRBJ1-1
d_gene: NA
abundance: few

CDR3aa: CASSWGPNTGELFF
CDR3nt: TGTGCCAGCAGTTGGGGTCCGAACACCGGGGAGCTGTTTTTT
v_gene: TRBV2
j_gene: TRBJ2-2
d_gene: NA
abundance: many

CDR3aa: CASNRDRGDYGYTF
CDR3nt: TGTGCCAGCAACAGGGACAGGGGGGACTATGGCTACACCTTC
v_gene: TRBV14
j_gene: TRBJ1-2
d_gene: TRBD1
abundance: NA

CDR3aa: CASSLRFEGEAFF
CDR3nt: TGTGCCAGCAGCTTGCGATTCGAAGGGGAAGCTTTCTTT
v_gene: TRBV5-4
j_gene: TRBJ1-1
d_gene: NA
abundance: few

CDR3aa: CASSDSVSDTQYF
CDR3nt: TGTGCCAGCAGTGACTCAGTCTCAGATACGCAGTATTTT
v_gene: TRBV6-4
j_gene: TRBJ2-3
d_gene: NA
abundance: NA

CDR3aa: CAWTGLRGDYGYTF
CDR3nt: TGTGCCTGGACAGGGCTCCGGGGAGACTATGGCTACACCTTC
v_gene: TRBV30
j_gene: TRBJ1-2
d_gene: NA
abundance: NA

CDR3aa: CASSLTRDRGATDTQYF
CDR3nt: TGTGCCAGCAGCCTAACTCGAGACAGGGGGGCTACAGATACGCAGTATTTT
v_gene: TRBV3-1
j_gene: TRBJ2-3
d_gene: TRBD1
abundance: once

CDR3aa: CASSFAAGGLHEQFF
CDR3nt: TGTGCCAGCAGCTTCGCAGCGGGAGGGCTGCATGAGCAGTTCTTC
v_gene: TRBV11-2
j_gene: TRBJ2-1
d_gene: TRBD2
abundance: NA

CDR3aa: CASSRLLDSYEQYF
CDR3nt: TGTGCCAGCAGTCGCCTACTAGACAGCTACGAGCAGTACTTC
v_gene: TRBV6-6
j_gene: TRBJ2-7
d_gene: NA
abundance: few

CDR3aa: CASSPEAANSPLHF
CDR3nt: TGTGCCAGCAGCCCGGAGGCAGCAAATTCACCCCTCCACTTT
v_gene: TRBV11-1
j_gene: TRBJ1-6
d_gene: NA
abundance: few

CDR3aa: CASSSSGGIKETQYF
CDR3nt: TGTGCCAGCAGCTCCTCAGGGGGTATCAAAGAGACCCAGTACTTC
v_gene: TRBV7-9
j_gene: TRBJ2-5
d_gene: TRBD1
abundance: few

CDR3aa: CASSRDGNQPQHF
CDR3nt: TGTGCCAGCAGCCGGGACGGCAATCAGCCCCAGCATTTT
v_gene: TRBV7-2
j_gene: TRBJ1-5
d_gene: NA
abundance: NA

CDR3aa: CASSYSIRGEETQYF
CDR3nt: TGTGCCAGCAGTTACTCGATCAGGGGAGAAGAGACCCAGTACTTC
v_gene: TRBV6-2/TRBV6-3
j_gene: TRBJ2-5
d_gene: NA
abundance: NA

CDR3aa: CASSPPPGPSSGANVLTF
CDR3nt: TGTGCCAGCAGCCCCCCCCCGGGGCCAAGCTCTGGGGCCAACGTCCTGACTTTC
v_gene: TRBV7-3
j_gene: TRBJ2-6
d_gene: NA
abundance: many

CDR3aa: CASSPKLGTGNTGELFF
CDR3nt: TGTGCCAGCAGTCCCAAACTGGGGACAGGGAACACCGGGGAGCTGTTTTTT
v_gene: TRBV7-8
j_gene: TRBJ2-2
d_gene: TRBD1
abundance: many